This entry lists 20 T cell receptor beta chains sequenced from one sample in a study of T cell repertoires in cytomegalovirus infection. These receptors' antigens are unknown. TCRdb ran MiXCR on the reads and lists one entry per CDR3 protein. The sample lists about 900,000 distinct CDR3 sequences, approximately 31% seen once, with around 15% in the top ten. Sequenced material: cultured CD8+ T cells from PBMCs, taken from culture after CMV antigen stimulation. These receptor sequences come from a human donor in good health (CMV status not recorded). Some clones in this sample may be carry-over from other donors' samples.

This chain uses TRBV7-2 with TRBJ2-1; D might be TRBD1 or TRBD2, each matching 5 bases. The CDR3 runs to 17 residues. V was shortened by 3 bases and J by 0 bases, with 15 bases between the two germline ends. Germline lookup yields CDR1 SGHTA and CDR2 FQGNSA. DNA for the CDR3: TGTGCCAGCAGCTTCAGTCGGGGCCAGAGCTCCTACAATGAGCAGTTCTTC. Residues: CASSFSRGQSSYNEQFF. Drawing the rest from reference TRBV7-2 and TRBJ2-1, the complete variable domain is GAGVSQSPSNKVTEKGKDVELRCDPISGHTALYWYRQSLGQGLEFLIYFQGNSAPDKSGLPSDRFSAERTGGSVSTLTIQRTQQEDSAVYLCASSFSRGQSSYNEQFFGPGTRLTVL.

This clonotype was seen ten or more times. The gene calls are TRBV7-8 and TRBJ1-3; possible D gene TRBD1, 6 bases. CDR1 is SGHVS and CDR2 is FQNEAQ in the germline V gene. V was trimmed by 5 bases and J by 4 bases, leaving 18 bases between them. The CDR3 runs to 16 residues. CDR3 in amino acids: CASSLKAGGGGNTIYF. The CDR3 nucleotides are TGTGCCAGCAGCCTTAAGGCGGGGGGCGGCGGAAACACCATATATTTT.

A few counts support this clonotype. This sequence joins TRBV11-2 and TRBJ2-7; TRBD1 might be the D (6 bases). The CDR3 has 16 residues. The V and J ends lost 0 bases and 9 bases respectively, with 21 bases between them. The germline CDR1 and CDR2 sequences are SGHAT and FQNNGV. The CDR3 DNA reads TGTGCCAGCAGCTTAGACTGGGGGCCAGTTCCTACGAGGCAGTACGTC. It codes for CASSLDWGPVPTRQYV.

This clonotype occurred many times. V and J are TRBV7-2 and TRBJ2-3; 11 nucleotides agree with TRBD2. The CDR3 has 18 amino acids. Germline CDR1 and CDR2: SGHTA and FQGNSA. With V trimmed by 1 base and J by 1 base, 7 bases remained unmatched. The CDR3, as DNA: TGTGCCAGCAGCTTAGATTACCTAGCGGGGGGCCGCACAGATACGCAGTATTTT. It specifies CASSLDYLAGGRTDTQYF.

CDR3: CASSYIAGGNTDTQYF. DNA of the CDR3: TGTGCCAGCAGCTACATAGCGGGGGGGAACACAGATACGCAGTATTTT. This rearrangement joins TRBV7-8 to TRBJ2-3; 11 bases fit TRBD2. Losses at the gene ends were 4 bases for V and 2 bases for J; bases not matched to a gene: 5. In germline, CDR1 is SGHVS, CDR2 FQNEAQ. The CDR3 sequence is 16 residues long.

This clonotype was observed at least ten times. The chain links TRBV4-3 to TRBJ1-1; tentatively, D is TRBD1 (5 bases). CDR3 length equals 15 residues. V was clipped by 5 bases and J by 0 bases, with 13 bases between them. CDR1 is LGHNA and CDR2 is YSLEER in the germline V gene. The CDR3: CASSYGAGMNTEAFF. CDR3 DNA: TGCGCCAGCAGCTATGGGGCAGGGATGAACACTGAAGCTTTCTTT.

This clonotype was seen only a few times. This sequence joins TRBV6-6 and TRBJ1-1; D not certain. The germline V gene has CDR1 MNHNY and CDR2 SVGAGI (reference sequence). This CDR3 is 14 amino acids long. V was clipped by 2 bases and J by 3 bases, with 10 bases between them. CDR3 amino acids: CASSYDLGDTEAFF. CDR3 coding DNA: TGTGCCAGCAGTTACGATCTGGGAGACACTGAAGCTTTCTTT.

There are many counts of this clonotype. The chain uses TRBV7-9 and TRBJ2-5; 9 positions match TRBD1. CDR3 length: 15 residues. With V trimmed by 5 bases and J by 4 bases, 8 bases remained unmatched. Germline lookup yields CDR1 SEHNR and CDR2 FQNEAQ (reference sequence). CDR3 nucleotides: TGTGCCAGCAGCCCCCAGGGACAGGGAAGAGAGACCCAGTACTTC. Protein product: CASSPQGQGRETQYF.

The V gene is TRBV18, the J gene TRBJ2-5; the D gene could be TRBD1 or TRBD2 (6 bases each). V was cut by 3 bases and J by 4 bases, with 15 bases left in between. Germline V lookup: CDR1 KGHSH, CDR2 LQKENI. The CDR3 is made up of 15 amino acids. The CDR3 DNA reads as TGTGCCAGCTCACCTACCCGAGGGGGGATAGAGACCCAGTACTTC. This translates into CASSPTRGGIETQYF.

A remark on this clonotype: Given a much more abundant clone one base away, this may be a read error. The chain uses TRBV7-4 and TRBJ2-2, with a possible D match to TRBD1 (6 bases). The CDR3 consists of 16 residues. The V and J ends lost 1 base and 7 bases respectively, with 16 bases between them. Germline V gene data show CDR1 as SGHVT and CDR2 as SQSDAQ. The CDR3 bases are TGTGCCAGCAGCTTAGAGCGAACAGGGAATCTCGGGGAGCTGTTTTTT. Translated: CASSLERTGNLGELFF.

This clonotype was found many times. The chain joins TRBV6-1 to TRBJ1-1; TRBD1 is a possible D gene (6 bases). From germline, CDR1 is MNHNS and CDR2 SASEGT. CDR3 length: 16 amino acids. V gave up 5 bases and J gave up 0 bases, with 16 bases separating them. The DNA for the CDR3 is TGTGCCAGCAGTCCTAACCCGACAGGCTTGAACACTGAAGCTTTCTTT. Protein sequence: CASSPNPTGLNTEAFF.

V is TRBV11-2 and J is TRBJ1-3; D is ambiguous. Germline loops: CDR1 SGHAT, CDR2 FQNNGV. V was shortened by 5 bases and J by 1 base, with 15 bases between the two germline ends. The CDR3 runs 16 residues. The CDR3 bases are TGTGCCAGCAGCCTATGGACGGGGAGATCTGGAAACACCATATATTTT. It translates to CASSLWTGRSGNTIYF.

This clonotype is a singleton in its sample. The chain is built from TRBV4-1 and TRBJ2-4; tentatively, D is TRBD1 or TRBD2 (5 bases each). Deletions cut 2 bases from V and 3 bases from J, with 11 bases between. Germline V gene lookup returns CDR1 MGHRA and CDR2 YSYEKL. The CDR3 consists of 15 residues. In DNA, the CDR3 is TGCGCCAGCAGCCAACCAGGGACGAACAAAAACATTCAGTACTTC. It is translated as CASSQPGTNKNIQYF.

DNA for the CDR3: TGTGCCAGCAGTGGCCTGACAGGGTCTACGGTAACCTACGAGCAGTACTTC. As protein: CASSGLTGSTVTYEQYF. The J gene is TRBJ2-7, the V gene TRBV25-1; 7 nucleotides align to TRBD1. Looked up from germline, CDR1 is MGHDK and CDR2 is SYGVNS. Trimming removed 4 bases from V and 2 bases from J; junction bases left unmatched: 14. This CDR3 is built from 17 residues.

The gene calls are TRBV6-6 and TRBJ2-5; 11 nucleotides line up with TRBD2. Trimming cost V 6 bases and J 1 base; bases outside gene matches: 4. CDR1 and CDR2 (germline): MNHNY, SVGAGI (reference sequence). CDR3 length: 15 amino acids. The CDR3 region is CASRYTSGSQETQYF. The CDR3 coding sequence is TGTGCCAGCAGGTACACTAGCGGGAGCCAAGAGACCCAGTACTTC.

Concerning this clonotype itself: A read error may account for a junction end that differs from germline. This sequence joins TRBV7-6 and TRBJ1-3; D is uncertain. Germline V lookup: CDR1 SGHVS, CDR2 FNYEAQ. The CDR3 covers 13 residues. The chain's CDR3 is CASRLGRRNTIYF. The DNA of the CDR3 is TGTGCCAGCAGATTAGGACGGAGGAACACCATATATTTT.

Points on this clonotype: At one of its ends the junction is not consistent with the germline gene, which may arise from a read error. This chain links TRBV15 with TRBJ2-3; 7 bases align to TRBD2. Germline V CDR1 and CDR2: LNHNV, YYDKDF (reference sequence). The CDR3 runs to 13 residues. CDR3 residues: CATSGKGTDTQYF. The CDR3 DNA follows: TGCGCCACCAGCGGGAAAGGCACAGATACGCAGTATTTT.

This clonotype was recorded a few times. V usage is TRBV6-2 or TRBV6-3 and J usage is TRBJ2-1, with 9 bases that match TRBD2. V shed 6 bases and J 6 bases; nucleotides not matched to a gene: 12. There are 16 residues in the CDR3. Germline V CDR1 and CDR2: MNHEY, SVGEGT. CDR3 sequence reads: CASSLRAGGLVNEQFF. The CDR3 nucleotides are TGTGCCAGCAGCCTCCGGGCGGGGGGGCTTGTCAATGAGCAGTTCTTC.

In this sample, this clonotype turned up a few times. The chain joins TRBV5-1 to TRBJ1-1, with D hard to call. V was clipped by 7 bases and J by 0 bases, with 13 bases between them. This CDR3 has 14 amino acids. Germline lookup yields CDR1 SGHRS and CDR2 YFSETQ. The CDR3 here is CASHEEGMNTEAFF. The CDR3 nucleotides read TGCGCCAGCCACGAGGAGGGAATGAACACTGAAGCTTTCTTT.

This clonotype was seen only a few times. The chain combines TRBV5-4 with TRBJ2-7; TRBD1 aligns across 7 bases. Germline V gene lookup returns CDR1 SGHNT and CDR2 YYREEE (reference sequence). The CDR3 spans 15 residues. After removal of 4 bases from V and 6 bases from J, the junction contained 13 bases not matched to a gene. CDR3 nucleotides: TGTGCCAGCAGCGAATGGGACAGCCCGGGGTTCGAGCAGTACGTC. The encoded protein is CASSEWDSPGFEQYV.